The entry below gives a single T cell receptor (beta chain) sequence along with its context. The germline V and J ends were trimmed by 1 base and 6 bases, with 7 bases remaining between them. There are 12 residues in the CDR3. Looked up from germline, CDR1 is LNHDA and CDR2 is SQIVND (reference sequence). This sample is part of a study of blood T cell repertoires in COVID-19. Sequencing used immunoSEQ multiplex PCR; TCRdb keeps in-frame clones, though not all of them. Here the sample spans approximately 110,000 clones, around four fifths being singletons. Source material: peripheral blood. The genes are TRBV19 and TRBJ2-7; a possible D gene is TRBD2 (5 bases). The receptor was derived from a man in his 70s with acute or convalescent COVID-19. The CDR3 DNA reads TGTGCCAGTAGTATAGGAGAGGGCGAGCAGTACTTC. It yields the protein CASSIGEGEQYF.